The 27 T cell receptor beta chains given below trace back to one sample, sequenced in a study of graft-versus-host responses after intestinal transplantation. Here immunoSEQ multiplex PCR was the method, and the copy in TCRdb shows in-frame clones only, minus some. This sample has over 10,000 clones; around 79% occur once, and the top ten carry approximately 4.5%. Researchers processed graft tissue to release intraepithelial and lamina propria lymphocytes. Sequencing used ileum tissue, obtained 142 days after intestinal transplantation. The receptors shown here come from a human patient who received an intestinal transplant, so some T cells may come from the graft donor.

This clone was recorded once. The genes are TRBV7-3 and TRBJ1-2, with 7 positions matching TRBD1. The germline gives CDR1 SGHTA, CDR2 FQGTGA. The V and J ends lost 5 bases and 5 bases, in that order; junction bases with no gene match: 11. The CDR3 covers 15 residues. For the CDR3, the DNA is TGTGCCAGCAGCCCGCATGGACAGGAAGGGTATGGCTACACCTTC. This encodes CASSPHGQEGYGYTF.

About this clone: Different DNA sequences within this sample yield the same CDR3. The chain uses TRBV7-9 and TRBJ1-2; TRBD1 agrees at 7 bases. CDR3 length: 12 amino acids. Germline CDR1 reads SEHNR; CDR2 reads FQNEAQ (reference sequence). The J segment lost 5 bases and the V segment lost 3 bases, leaving 0 bases of the junction unmatched. The CDR3 spells CASSLTGYGYTF. The CDR3 DNA reads as TGTGCCAGCAGCTTGACAGGGTATGGCTACACCTTC.

This clone was observed a few times. The V call is TRBV2, the J call TRBJ2-7, with a weak D call TRBD1 (6 bases). The CDR3 contains 15 residues. V lost 4 bases, J lost 2 bases, and 15 bases lay in between. CDR1 SNHLY and CDR2 FYNNEI come from the germline V gene. CDR3 amino acids: CASSVSGTRTYEQYF. The CDR3 DNA follows: TGTGCCAGCAGTGTTTCCGGGACACGGACCTACGAGCAGTACTTC.

The chain has TRBV2 and TRBJ2-5; 10 nucleotides agree with TRBD1. The CDR3 length is 14 residues. V gave up 11 bases and J gave up 6 bases; unmatched junction bases: 12. Germline loops: CDR1 SNHLY, CDR2 FYNNEI. The CDR3 is CAGIKTGGEKTQYF. In nucleotides, the CDR3 is TGTGCCGGAATAAAGACAGGGGGCGAAAAGACCCAGTACTTC. Using reference TRBV2 and TRBJ2-5 for the parts outside the CDR3, the full variable domain is EPEVTQTPSHQVTQMGQEVILRCVPISNHLYFYWYRQILGQKVEFLVSFYNNEISEKSEIFDDQFSVERPDGSNFTLKIRSTKLEDSAMYFCAGIKTGGEKTQYFGPGTRLLVL.

The chain carries TRBV5-1 and TRBJ1-4; a possible D gene is TRBD1 (6 bases). The CDR3 is made up of 13 amino acids. Germline loops: CDR1 SGHRS, CDR2 YFSETQ. Trimming removed 0 bases from V and 8 bases from J, with 8 bases in between. CDR3: CASSLETGEKLFF. The CDR3 nucleotides read TGCGCCAGCAGCTTGGAGACAGGCGAAAAACTGTTTTTT.

J is TRBJ1-5 and V is TRBV6-1, with TRBD1 as a possible D gene (6 bases). The CDR3 covers 14 residues. V shed 4 bases and J shed 0 bases, with 7 bases lying between them. Germline V lookup: CDR1 MNHNS, CDR2 SASEGT. The CDR3 sequence is CASSGGHSNQPQHF. DNA of the CDR3: TGTGCCAGCAGTGGGGGGCATAGCAATCAGCCCCAGCATTTT.

The gene calls are TRBV9 and TRBJ2-7; 11 bases are a match to TRBD2. Germline loops: CDR1 SGDLS, CDR2 YYNGEE. The CDR3 runs to 14 residues. Trimming took 4 bases from V and 3 from J; bases not matched to a gene: 3. The CDR3 loop reads CASSPGTSGYEQYF. Written as DNA, the CDR3 is TGTGCCAGCAGCCCCGGGACTAGCGGCTACGAGCAGTACTTC.

V and J are TRBV27 and TRBJ2-7; a possible D gene is TRBD1 (5 bases). The germline CDR1 and CDR2 sequences are MNHEY and SMNVEV (reference sequence). This CDR3 is 13 amino acids long. Deletions cut 6 bases from V and 3 bases from J, with 12 bases between. The CDR3 DNA follows: TGTGCCAGCAGCCTGGGGCGAGTCTACGAGCAGTACTTC. Amino acid sequence: CASSLGRVYEQYF.

The chain recombines TRBV7-9 with TRBJ2-5; 8 bases agree with TRBD2. The CDR3 sequence is 14 residues long. Germline V gene data show CDR1 as SEHNR and CDR2 as FQNEAQ (reference sequence). V lost 6 bases, J lost 5 bases, and 8 bases stayed unmatched. CDR3: CASSPSGGRETQYF. CDR3 coding DNA: TGTGCCAGCAGTCCGAGCGGGGGTAGGGAGACCCAGTACTTC.

The chain uses TRBV11-2 and TRBJ2-2, with TRBD1 identical over 8 bases. The CDR3 spans 16 residues. J gave up 4 bases and V 5 bases, and 9 bases lay outside the gene matches. Germline V CDR1 and CDR2: SGHAT, FQNNGV. CDR3 nucleotide sequence: TGTGCCAGCAGCCCCGGACAGGGTTCGGGCACCGGGGAGCTGTTTTTT. Its protein is CASSPGQGSGTGELFF. The whole variable domain, remainder taken from reference TRBV11-2 and TRBJ2-2, is EAGVAQSPRYKIIEKRQSVAFWCNPISGHATLYWYQQILGQGPKLLIQFQNNGVVDDSQLPKDRFSAERLKGVDSTLKIQPAKLEDSAVYLCASSPGQGSGTGELFFGEGSRLTVL.

The rearrangement links TRBV9 to TRBJ1-1, with TRBD1 matching over 7 bases. The CDR3 covers 16 residues. The germline CDR1 and CDR2 sequences are SGDLS and YYNGEE. The ends lost 0 bases at V and 4 bases at J; junction bases unmatched: 9. The CDR3: CASSVAGQATVTEAFF. The CDR3 DNA follows: TGTGCCAGCAGCGTAGCAGGACAGGCGACGGTCACTGAAGCTTTCTTT.

This clone was counted only a few times. V and J are TRBV6-5 and TRBJ2-5, with D possibly being TRBD2 (5 bases). V gave up 0 bases and J gave up 3 bases, with 11 bases separating them. The CDR3 covers 15 residues. Germline V gene data show CDR1 as MNHEY and CDR2 as SVGAGI. The CDR3 loop is CASSYSAGIEETQYF. DNA for the CDR3: TGTGCCAGCAGTTACTCGGCCGGGATAGAAGAGACCCAGTACTTC.

This chain links TRBV7-8 with TRBJ1-5; D might be TRBD1 (5 bases). The CDR3 contains 15 residues. CDR1 SGHVS and CDR2 FQNEAQ come from the germline V gene. V gave up 5 bases and J gave up 2 bases, with 13 bases separating them. The CDR3: CASSPRRGGNQPQHF. The CDR3 DNA sequence: TGTGCCAGCAGCCCGAGGAGGGGAGGCAATCAGCCCCAGCATTTT. The full variable domain, its missing parts supplied by reference TRBV7-8 and TRBJ1-5, is GAGVSQSPRYKVAKRGQDVALRCDPISGHVSLFWYQQALGQGPEFLTYFQNEAQLDKSGLPSDRFFAERPEGSVSTLKIQRTQQEDSAVYLCASSPRRGGNQPQHFGDGTRLSIL.

This chain links TRBV28 with TRBJ2-1; 15 bases map to TRBD2. Trimming at V came to 6 bases and at J to 10 bases, leaving 4 bases not matched to a gene. CDR1 is MDHEN, CDR2 SYDVKM, per germline. CDR3 length: 14 residues. In DNA form, the CDR3 reads TGTGCCAGCAGCCGAGGACTAGCGGGAGGGGAGCAGTTCTTC. Its translation: CASSRGLAGGEQFF. The full variable domain, rest sourced from reference TRBV28 and TRBJ2-1, is DVKVTQSSRYLVKRTGEKVFLECVQDMDHENMFWYRQDPGLGLRLIYFSYDVKMKEKGDIPEGYSVSREKKERFSLILESASTNQTSMYLCASSRGLAGGEQFFGPGTRLTVL.

The V and J genes are TRBV18 and TRBJ1-1; D uncertain. This CDR3 has 14 residues. Trimming pared 6 bases from V and 1 base from J, leaving 12 bases between. Germline V gene data show CDR1 as KGHSH and CDR2 as LQKENI. The CDR3 here is CASSRQASNTEAFF. Here the CDR3 DNA reads TGTGCCAGCTCCCGGCAAGCGTCGAACACTGAAGCTTTCTTT.

V is TRBV21-1 and J is TRBJ2-4; the D call TRBD2 from the table was never checked on the DNA. TRBV21-1 is a pseudogene locus. This CDR3 has 16 amino acids. Written as DNA, the CDR3 is TGTGCCAGTACGGGCGGAGGCACTGGGGCCAAAAACATTCAGTACTTC. Translation: CASTGGGTGAKNIQYF.

Only one count was recorded for this clone. V usage is TRBV6-5 and J usage is TRBJ2-3, with TRBD1 as a possible D gene (5 bases). Germline V gives CDR1 MNHEY, CDR2 SVGAGI. This CDR3 has 15 residues. Trimming left V 2 bases short and J 4 bases short, with 13 bases between. DNA for the CDR3: TGTGCCAGCAGTTACGATATCCAGGGCCCAGATACGCAGTATTTT. As protein: CASSYDIQGPDTQYF.

Points on this clone: Other DNA sequences within the sample encode an identical CDR3. This chain joins TRBV19 and TRBJ1-2; 10 bases are a match to TRBD1. This CDR3 is 13 amino acids long. V was pared by 6 bases and J by 7 bases, with 5 bases of the junction left unmatched. CDR1 and CDR2 (germline): LNHDA, SQIVND (reference sequence). CDR3 in amino acids: CASSPRDRGGYTF. In DNA form, the CDR3 reads TGTGCCAGTAGCCCCCGGGACAGGGGTGGCTACACCTTC.

V and J are TRBV4-2 and TRBJ1-2; 9 nucleotides line up with TRBD1. The length of the CDR3 is 15 residues. The V gene end was trimmed by 3 bases and the J gene end by 8 bases; junction bases not matched to a gene: 10. Germline CDR1 reads LGHNA; CDR2 reads YNFKEQ. The CDR3 nucleotides are TGTGCCAGCAGCCAGGGTGGACAGGGGATGAAAGGCTACACCTTC. Protein sequence: CASSQGGQGMKGYTF.

The chain couples TRBV27 to TRBJ2-3, with 7 bases aligning to TRBD2. The ends lost 2 bases at V and 3 bases at J; junction bases unmatched: 2. CDR1 is MNHEY, CDR2 SMNVEV, per germline (reference sequence). The CDR3 is 14 amino acids. The CDR3 DNA sequence: TGTGCCAGCAGTTTACGCGGGAGAACAGATACGCAGTATTTT. Translation: CASSLRGRTDTQYF.

The V call is TRBV27, the J call TRBJ2-1; 9 nucleotides agree with TRBD1. Germline V gives CDR1 MNHEY, CDR2 SMNVEV (reference sequence). The CDR3 is 15 residues long. J was trimmed by 4 bases and V by 6 bases; bases with no gene match: 7. CDR3 DNA sequence: TGTGCCAGCAGGCCCGGGACAGGGCTTTACAATGAGCAGTTCTTC. This translates into CASRPGTGLYNEQFF.

The CDR3 here is CASSLDQRGRTQYF. The CDR3 nucleotides read TGTGCCAGCAGCTTAGATCAGCGGGGGCGGACCCAGTACTTC. J is TRBJ2-5 and V is TRBV11-1; 8 bases map to TRBD2. This CDR3 is built from 14 residues. Germline CDR1 is SGHAT and CDR2 is FQDESV (reference sequence). The trim removed 1 base at V and 7 bases at J, leaving 5 bases unmatched.

This clone was recorded a few times. The chain links TRBV7-8 to TRBJ1-5; D not resolved. CDR3 length: 14 residues. Germline-derived CDR1 and CDR2 are SGHVS and FQNEAQ. V was clipped by 3 bases and J by 0 bases, with 6 bases between them. The DNA of the CDR3 is TGTGCCAGCAGCTTGGCGGCTAGCAATCAGCCCCAGCATTTT. Translated: CASSLAASNQPQHF.

The V call is TRBV6-1, the J call TRBJ2-5; 14 nucleotides match TRBD2. Losses at the gene ends were 8 bases for V and 5 bases for J; bases not matched to a gene: 4. The CDR3 spans 14 residues. The germline gives CDR1 MNHNS, CDR2 SASEGT. The CDR3 bases are TGTGCCAGCGGGGGACTAGCGGGGGAGGAGACCCAGTACTTC. Its protein product is CASGGLAGEETQYF.

The J gene is TRBJ2-7, the V gene TRBV6-1, with a weak D call TRBD1 (6 bases). In germline, CDR1 is MNHNS, CDR2 SASEGT. This CDR3 is 12 amino acids long. V was cut by 9 bases and J by 2 bases, with 11 bases left in between. This CDR3 reads CASRQVAYEQYF. In nucleotides, the CDR3 is TGTGCCAGTAGACAGGTGGCCTACGAGCAGTACTTC.

V usage is TRBV6-5 and J usage is TRBJ1-2; unclear D gene. The germline V gene has CDR1 MNHEY and CDR2 SVGAGI. This CDR3 region has 14 residues. Trimming stripped 5 bases from V and 5 bases from J, with 15 bases between. CDR3 residues: CASSEGDTLYGYTF. The DNA for the CDR3 is TGTGCCAGCAGTGAGGGTGACACTCTTTATGGCTACACCTTC.

The chain recombines TRBV6-5 with TRBJ1-2, with D possibly TRBD1 on 6 matching bases. This CDR3 spans 13 amino acids. The germline CDR1 and CDR2 sequences are MNHEY and SVGAGI. Trimming cost V 6 bases and J 8 bases, with 16 bases left between them. As DNA, the CDR3 is TGTGCCAGCAGATCGACAGGCCAGGGGGGCTACACCTTC. Amino acid sequence: CASRSTGQGGYTF.